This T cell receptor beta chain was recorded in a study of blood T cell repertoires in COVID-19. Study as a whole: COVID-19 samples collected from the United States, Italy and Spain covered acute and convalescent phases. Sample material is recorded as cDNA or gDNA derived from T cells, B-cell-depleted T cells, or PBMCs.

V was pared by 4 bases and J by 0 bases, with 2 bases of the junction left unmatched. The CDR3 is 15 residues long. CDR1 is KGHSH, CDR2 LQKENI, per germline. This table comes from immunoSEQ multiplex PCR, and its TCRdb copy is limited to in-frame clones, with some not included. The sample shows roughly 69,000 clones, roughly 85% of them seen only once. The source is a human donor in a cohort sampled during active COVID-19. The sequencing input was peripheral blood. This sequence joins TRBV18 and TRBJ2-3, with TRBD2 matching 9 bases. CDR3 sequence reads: CASSLAGASTDTQYF. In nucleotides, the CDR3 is TGTGCCAGCTCACTAGCGGGGGCTAGCACAGATACGCAGTATTTT.